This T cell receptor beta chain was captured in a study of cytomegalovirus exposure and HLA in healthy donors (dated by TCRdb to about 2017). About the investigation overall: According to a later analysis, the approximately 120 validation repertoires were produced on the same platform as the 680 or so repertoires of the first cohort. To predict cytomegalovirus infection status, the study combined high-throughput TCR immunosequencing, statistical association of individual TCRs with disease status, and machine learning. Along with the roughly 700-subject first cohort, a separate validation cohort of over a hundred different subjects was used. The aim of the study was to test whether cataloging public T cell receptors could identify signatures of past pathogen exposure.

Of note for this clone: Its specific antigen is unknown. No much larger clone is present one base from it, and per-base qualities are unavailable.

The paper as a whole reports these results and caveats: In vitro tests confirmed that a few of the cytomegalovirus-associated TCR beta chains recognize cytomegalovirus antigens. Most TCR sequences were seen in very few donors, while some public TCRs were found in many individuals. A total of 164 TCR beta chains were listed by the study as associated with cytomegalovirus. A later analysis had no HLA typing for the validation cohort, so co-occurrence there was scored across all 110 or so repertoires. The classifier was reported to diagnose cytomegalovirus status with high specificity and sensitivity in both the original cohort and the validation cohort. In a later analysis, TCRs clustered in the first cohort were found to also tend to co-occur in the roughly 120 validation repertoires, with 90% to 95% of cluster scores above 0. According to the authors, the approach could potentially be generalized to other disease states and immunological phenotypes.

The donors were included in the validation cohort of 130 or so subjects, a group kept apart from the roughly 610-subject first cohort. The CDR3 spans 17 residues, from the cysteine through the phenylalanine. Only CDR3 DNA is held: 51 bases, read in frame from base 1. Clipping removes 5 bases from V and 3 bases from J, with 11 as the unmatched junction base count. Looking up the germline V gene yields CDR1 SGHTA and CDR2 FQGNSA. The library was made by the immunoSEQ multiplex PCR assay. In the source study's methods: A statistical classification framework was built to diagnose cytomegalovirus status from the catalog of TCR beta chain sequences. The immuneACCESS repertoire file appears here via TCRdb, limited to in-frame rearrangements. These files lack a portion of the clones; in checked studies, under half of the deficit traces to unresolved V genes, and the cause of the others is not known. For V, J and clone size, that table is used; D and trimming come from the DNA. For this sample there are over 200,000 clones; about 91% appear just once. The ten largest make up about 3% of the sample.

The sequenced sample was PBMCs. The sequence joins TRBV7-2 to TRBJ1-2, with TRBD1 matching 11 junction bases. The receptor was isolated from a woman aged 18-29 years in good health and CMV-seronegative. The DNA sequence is TGTGCCAGCAGCGTCGGGACAGGGGGATATCGGGACTATGGCTACACCTTC. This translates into CASSVGTGGYRDYGYTF.